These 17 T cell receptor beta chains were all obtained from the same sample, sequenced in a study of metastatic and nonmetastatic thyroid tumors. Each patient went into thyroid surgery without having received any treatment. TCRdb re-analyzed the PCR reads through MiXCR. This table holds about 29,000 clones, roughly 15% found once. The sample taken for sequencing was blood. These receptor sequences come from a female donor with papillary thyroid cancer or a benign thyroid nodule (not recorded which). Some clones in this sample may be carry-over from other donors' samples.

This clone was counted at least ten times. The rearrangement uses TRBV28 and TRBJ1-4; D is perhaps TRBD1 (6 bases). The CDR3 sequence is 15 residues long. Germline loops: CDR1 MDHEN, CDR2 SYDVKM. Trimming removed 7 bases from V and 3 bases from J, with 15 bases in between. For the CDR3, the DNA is TGTGCCAGCACCGTGGTGGGGGCCCCTAATGAAAAACTGTTTTTT. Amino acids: CASTVVGAPNEKLFF.

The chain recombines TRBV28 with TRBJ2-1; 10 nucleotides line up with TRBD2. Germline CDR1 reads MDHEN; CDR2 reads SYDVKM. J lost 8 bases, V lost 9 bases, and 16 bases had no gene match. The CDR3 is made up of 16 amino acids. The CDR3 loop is CASSPPLAGWPYEQFF. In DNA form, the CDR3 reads TGTGCCAGTAGTCCCCCACTAGCGGGATGGCCCTATGAGCAGTTCTTC.

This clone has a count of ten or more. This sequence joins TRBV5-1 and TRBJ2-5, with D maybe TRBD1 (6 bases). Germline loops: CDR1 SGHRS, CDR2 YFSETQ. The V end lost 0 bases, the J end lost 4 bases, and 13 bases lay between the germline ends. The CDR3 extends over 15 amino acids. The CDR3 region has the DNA TGCGCCAGCAGCTTGGCAGGGGATATTAGAGAGACCCAGTACTTC. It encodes CASSLAGDIRETQYF.

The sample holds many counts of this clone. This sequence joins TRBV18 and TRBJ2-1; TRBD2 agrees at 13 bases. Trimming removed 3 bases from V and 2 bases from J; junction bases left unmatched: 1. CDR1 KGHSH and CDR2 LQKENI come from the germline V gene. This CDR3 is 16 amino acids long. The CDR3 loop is CASSPGLAGAYNEQFF. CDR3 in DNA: TGTGCCAGCTCACCCGGACTAGCGGGAGCCTACAATGAGCAGTTCTTC.

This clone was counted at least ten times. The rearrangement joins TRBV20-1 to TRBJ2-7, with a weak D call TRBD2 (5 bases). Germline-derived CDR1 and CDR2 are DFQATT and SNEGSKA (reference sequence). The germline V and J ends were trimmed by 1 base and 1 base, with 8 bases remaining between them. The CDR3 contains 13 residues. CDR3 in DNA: TGCAGTGCTAGAGGAGGCGGGTCCTACGAGCAGTACTTC. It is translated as CSARGGGSYEQYF.

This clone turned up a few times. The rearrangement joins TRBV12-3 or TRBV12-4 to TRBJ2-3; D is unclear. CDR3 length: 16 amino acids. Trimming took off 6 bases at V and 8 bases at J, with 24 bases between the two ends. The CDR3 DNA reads TGTGCCAGCAGCCCCCCCAAAATAGCTGGATCCCCTACGCAGTATTTT. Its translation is CASSPPKIAGSPTQYF.

The CDR3 protein is CASSREVGYEQYF. The CDR3 nucleotides read TGTGCCAGCAGTAGGGAGGTGGGTTACGAGCAGTACTTC. The chain couples TRBV2 to TRBJ2-7; possibly TRBD2 for D (6 bases). Germline V gene data show CDR1 as SNHLY and CDR2 as FYNNEI. This CDR3 spans 13 amino acids. V lost 5 bases and J 4 bases, leaving 12 bases between the germline ends.

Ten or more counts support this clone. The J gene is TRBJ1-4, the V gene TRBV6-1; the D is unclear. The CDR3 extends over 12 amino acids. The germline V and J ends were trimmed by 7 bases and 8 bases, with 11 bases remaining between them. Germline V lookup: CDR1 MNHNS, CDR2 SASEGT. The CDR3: CASTPRREKLFF. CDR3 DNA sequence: TGTGCCAGCACCCCACGAAGAGAAAAACTGTTTTTT.

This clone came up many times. CDR3 loop: CASSPYSDRNTEAFF. CDR3 in DNA: TGTGCCAGCAGTCCTTACTCCGACAGGAACACTGAAGCTTTCTTT. V gene TRBV12-3 or TRBV12-4 combines with J gene TRBJ1-1; maybe TRBD1 (5 bases). The CDR3 spans 15 residues. Trimming shortened V by 5 bases and J by 1 base, and 14 bases separated the two germline ends.

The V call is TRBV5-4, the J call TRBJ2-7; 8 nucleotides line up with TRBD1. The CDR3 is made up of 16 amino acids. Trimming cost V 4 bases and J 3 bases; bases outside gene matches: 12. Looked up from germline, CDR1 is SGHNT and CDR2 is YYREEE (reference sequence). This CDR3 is CASSTSGQVGGYEQYF. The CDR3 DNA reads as TGTGCCAGCAGCACCTCGGGACAGGTTGGGGGCTACGAGCAGTACTTC.

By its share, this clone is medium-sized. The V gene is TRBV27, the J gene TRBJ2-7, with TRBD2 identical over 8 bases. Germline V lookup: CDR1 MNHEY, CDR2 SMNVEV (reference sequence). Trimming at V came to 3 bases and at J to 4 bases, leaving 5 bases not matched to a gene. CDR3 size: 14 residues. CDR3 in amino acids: CASSFAAGVYEQYF. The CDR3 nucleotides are TGTGCCAGCAGTTTCGCAGCGGGGGTTTACGAGCAGTACTTC.

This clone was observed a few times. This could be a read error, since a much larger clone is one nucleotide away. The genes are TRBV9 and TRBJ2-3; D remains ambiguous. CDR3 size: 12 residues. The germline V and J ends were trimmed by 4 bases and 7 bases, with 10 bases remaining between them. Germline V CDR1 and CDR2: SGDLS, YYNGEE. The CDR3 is CASSTWMNTQYF. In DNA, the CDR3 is TGTGCCAGCAGCACCTGGATGAATACGCAGTATTTT.

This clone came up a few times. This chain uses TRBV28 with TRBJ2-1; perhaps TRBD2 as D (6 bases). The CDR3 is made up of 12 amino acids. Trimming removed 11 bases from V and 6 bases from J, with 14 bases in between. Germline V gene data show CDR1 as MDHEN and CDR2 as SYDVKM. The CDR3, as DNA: TGTGCCGGGACTTCTTGGGGCAATGAGCAGTTCTTC. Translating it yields CAGTSWGNEQFF. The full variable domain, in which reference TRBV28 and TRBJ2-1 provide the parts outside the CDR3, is DVKVTQSSRYLVKRTGEKVFLECVQDMDHENMFWYRQDPGLGLRLIYFSYDVKMKEKGDIPEGYSVSREKKERFSLILESASTNQTSMYLCAGTSWGNEQFFGPGTRLTVL.

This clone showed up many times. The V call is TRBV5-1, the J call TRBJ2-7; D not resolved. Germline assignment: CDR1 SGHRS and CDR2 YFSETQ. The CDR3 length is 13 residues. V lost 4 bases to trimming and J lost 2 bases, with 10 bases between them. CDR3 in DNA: TGCGCCAGCAGCGAGATGGGGACCTACGAGCAGTACTTC. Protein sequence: CASSEMGTYEQYF.

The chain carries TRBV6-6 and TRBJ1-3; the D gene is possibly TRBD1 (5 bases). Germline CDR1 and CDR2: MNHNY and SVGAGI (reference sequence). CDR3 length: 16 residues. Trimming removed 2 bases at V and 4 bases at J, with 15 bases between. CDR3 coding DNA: TGTGCCAGCAGTTACGGGCAGGGAGTCTACGGAAACACCATATATTTT. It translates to CASSYGQGVYGNTIYF.

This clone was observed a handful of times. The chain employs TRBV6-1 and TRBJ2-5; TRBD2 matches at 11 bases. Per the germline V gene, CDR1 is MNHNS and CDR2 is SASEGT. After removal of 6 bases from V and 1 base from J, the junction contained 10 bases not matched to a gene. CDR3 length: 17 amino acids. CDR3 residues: CASRPLAGGRSQETQYF. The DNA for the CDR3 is TGTGCCAGCAGGCCATTAGCGGGAGGGCGGAGCCAAGAGACCCAGTACTTC.

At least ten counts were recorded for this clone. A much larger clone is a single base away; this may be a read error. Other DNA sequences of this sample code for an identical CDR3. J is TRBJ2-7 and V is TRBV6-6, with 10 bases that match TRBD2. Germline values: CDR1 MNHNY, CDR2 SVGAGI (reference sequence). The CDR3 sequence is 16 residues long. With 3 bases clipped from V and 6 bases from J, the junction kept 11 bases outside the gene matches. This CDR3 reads CASSYRGGLAGAEQYF. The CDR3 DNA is TGTGCCAGCAGTTATAGGGGCGGGCTAGCGGGAGCCGAGCAGTACTTC.